These T cell receptor beta chains were read from a single sample in a study of spatial heterogeneity in lung cancer. TCRdb itself ran the 5' RACE reads through MiXCR, one entry per CDR3 protein. The sample shows 110,000 or so distinct CDR3 sequences, 11% of them seen only once. Sequences were derived from PBMCs, sampled at follow-up. The receptor source for this set is a female donor with early-stage non-small cell lung cancer. Both conserved end residues are part of each CDR3. Fields, in order: clone size, V gene, D gene, J gene, CDR3 length, CDR3 DNA, CDR3 protein. D genes are given only for firm matches. Rows give clone size only sometimes, using once, few, many, or a class for an expanded clone.

size: once; V: TRBV7-3; D: TRBD2; J: TRBJ2-1; length: 15; DNA: TGTGCCAGCAGCTACATAGCGGGAGCTTACAATGAGCAGTTCTTC; CDR3: CASSYIAGAYNEQFF
size: .; V: TRBV21-1; D: .; J: TRBJ1-6; length: 13; DNA: TGTGCCAGCAGCACACCAGGGGATTCACCCCTCCACTTT; CDR3: CASSTPGDSPLHF
size: few; V: TRBV30; D: .; J: TRBJ2-3; length: 14; DNA: TGTGCCTCGGACGGACAGTCAAGAACTAATACGCAGTATTTT; CDR3: CASDGQSRTNTQYF
size: .; V: TRBV4-1; D: TRBD2; J: TRBJ2-1; length: 17; DNA: TGCGCCAGCAGCCAAAACCCCAGCGGGGTCTCCTACAATGAGCAGTTCTTC; CDR3: CASSQNPSGVSYNEQFF
size: .; V: TRBV4-2; D: .; J: TRBJ2-1; length: 17; DNA: TGTGCCAGCAGCCAGCGTAGCATCGCAAGCTCCTACAATGAGCAGTTCTTC; CDR3: CASSQRSIASSYNEQFF
size: few; V: TRBV18; D: TRBD1; J: TRBJ2-2; length: 16; DNA: TGTGCCAGCTCACCACCGGTGACAGGGAGCACCGGGGAGCTGTTTTTT; CDR3: CASSPPVTGSTGELFF
size: many; V: TRBV25-1; D: .; J: TRBJ1-1; length: 12; DNA: TGTGCCAGCAGAGAACAGGGTATTCGCGCTTTCTTT; CDR3: CASREQGIRAFF
size: few; V: TRBV5-1; D: TRBD1; J: TRBJ1-4; length: 14; DNA: TGCGCCAGCAGTCACGGACAGGGTGGTGAAAAACTGTTTTTT; CDR3: CASSHGQGGEKLFF
size: many; V: TRBV24-1; D: .; J: TRBJ2-3; length: 13; DNA: TGTGCCACCAGGACAGAAAACACAGATACGCAGTATTTT; CDR3: CATRTENTDTQYF
size: many; V: TRBV5-5; D: .; J: TRBJ2-5; length: 15; DNA: TGTGCCAGCAGCCTCTCGTCGGGAGTCCGCGGGACCCAGTACTTC; CDR3: CASSLSSGVRGTQYF
size: .; V: TRBV5-4; D: TRBD2; J: TRBJ2-1; length: 15; DNA: TGTGCCAGCAGCTCTTCTAGCGGGAGTTACAATGAGCAGTTCTTC; CDR3: CASSSSSGSYNEQFF
size: .; V: TRBV9; D: .; J: TRBJ2-1; length: 13; DNA: TGTGCCAGCAGCTTCGGAGATCTCAATGAGCAGTTCTTC; CDR3: CASSFGDLNEQFF
size: many; V: TRBV3-1; D: .; J: TRBJ2-3; length: 15; DNA: TGTGCCAGCAGCCAAGAGTACAGGAGCACAGATACGCAGTATTTT; CDR3: CASSQEYRSTDTQYF
size: .; V: TRBV6-5; D: .; J: TRBJ1-3; length: 13; DNA: TGTGCCAGCAGTCTCCACCGGGGAAACACCATATATTTT; CDR3: CASSLHRGNTIYF
size: many; V: TRBV20-1; D: .; J: TRBJ2-7; length: 14; DNA: TGCAGTGCTAGAGATCGCGGCCGCTCCTACGAGCAGTACTTC; CDR3: CSARDRGRSYEQYF
size: few; V: TRBV20-1; D: .; J: TRBJ1-1; length: 11; DNA: TGCAGTGCTCCTTCAGGGATTGAAGCTTTCTTT; CDR3: CSAPSGIEAFF
size: .; V: TRBV21-1; D: .; J: TRBJ2-1; length: 14; DNA: TGTGCCAGCAGCAAAGAAGAGGGGAACAATGAGCAGTTCTTC; CDR3: CASSKEEGNNEQFF
size: many; V: TRBV29-1; D: .; J: TRBJ2-3; length: 13; DNA: TGCAGCGTTGATGAGGGGCAAGGAGATACGCAGTATTTT; CDR3: CSVDEGQGDTQYF
size: few; V: TRBV6-1; D: .; J: TRBJ1-1; length: 15; DNA: TGTGCCAGCACGACCAGGAATCCCGGGAACACTGAAGCTTTCTTT; CDR3: CASTTRNPGNTEAFF
size: few; V: TRBV6-5; D: TRBD1; J: TRBJ2-1; length: 14; DNA: TGTGCCAGCAGTGACCGACAGGGGTTGAATGAGCAGTTCTTC; CDR3: CASSDRQGLNEQFF
size: few; V: TRBV29-1; D: TRBD2; J: TRBJ2-7; length: 13; DNA: TGCAGCGCATCCGGGACTAGCGCCGACGAGCAGTACTTC; CDR3: CSASGTSADEQYF
size: .; V: TRBV28; D: .; J: TRBJ2-7; length: 12; DNA: TGTGCCAGCAGTTTAGTAGGCAACAGGCAGTACTTC; CDR3: CASSLVGNRQYF
size: .; V: TRBV7-9; D: .; J: TRBJ2-5; length: 12; DNA: TGTGCCAGCAGCTTAACCAGCCAGACCCAGTACTTC; CDR3: CASSLTSQTQYF
size: few; V: TRBV10-3; D: TRBD2; J: TRBJ2-5; length: 14; DNA: TGTGCCATCAGTGGCAGCGGGAGTACCGAGACCCAGTACTTC; CDR3: CAISGSGSTETQYF
size: few; V: TRBV7-2; D: TRBD1; J: TRBJ2-2; length: 14; DNA: TGTGCCAGCAGCAGGGACAGGGGAGTCCGGGAGCTGTTTTTT; CDR3: CASSRDRGVRELFF
size: few; V: TRBV12-3/TRBV12-4; D: TRBD1; J: TRBJ2-1; length: 16; DNA: TGTGCCAGCAGGCGACGTACAGGGGGGTTTCACAATGAGCAGTTCTTC; CDR3: CASRRRTGGFHNEQFF
size: .; V: TRBV5-1; D: .; J: TRBJ1-2; length: 13; DNA: TGCGCCAGCAGCCCTGACGGTAACTATGGCTACACCTTC; CDR3: CASSPDGNYGYTF
size: few; V: TRBV15; D: .; J: TRBJ2-1; length: 17; DNA: TGTGCCACCAGCAGACCGGGGGCACCTAGCTCCTACAATGAGCAGTTCTTC; CDR3: CATSRPGAPSSYNEQFF
size: .; V: TRBV6-5; D: .; J: TRBJ1-2; length: 16; DNA: TGTGCCAGCAGTTACTCGTACCCAGCGTCGCTGCCTGGCTACACCTTC; CDR3: CASSYSYPASLPGYTF
size: .; V: TRBV12-3/TRBV12-4; D: .; J: TRBJ2-1; length: 12; DNA: TGTGCCAGTGCGGTTTCCTACAATGAGCAGTTCTTC; CDR3: CASAVSYNEQFF
size: few; V: TRBV27; D: .; J: TRBJ2-1; length: 15; DNA: TGTGCCAGCAGCAACGGCGGATCCGCCTACAATGAGCAGTTCTTC; CDR3: CASSNGGSAYNEQFF
size: .; V: TRBV7-9; D: TRBD1; J: TRBJ1-1; length: 13; DNA: TGTGCCAGCAGCAAACAGGGGGACACTGAAGCTTTCTTT; CDR3: CASSKQGDTEAFF
size: many; V: TRBV7-8; D: .; J: TRBJ1-1; length: 13; DNA: TGTGCCAGCAGCTTAGCTGGGGTACTAGAAGCTTTCTTT; CDR3: CASSLAGVLEAFF
size: many; V: TRBV5-6; D: .; J: TRBJ2-7; length: 15; DNA: TGTGCCAGCAGCTTGACAGGGGAGGAGGCCTACGAGCAGTACTTC; CDR3: CASSLTGEEAYEQYF
size: .; V: TRBV12-3/TRBV12-4; D: TRBD2; J: TRBJ2-2; length: 13; DNA: TGTGCCAGCAATCCTAGCGGCCCCGGGGAGCTGTTTTTT; CDR3: CASNPSGPGELFF
size: .; V: TRBV2; D: .; J: TRBJ1-5; length: 14; DNA: TGTGCCAGCTCCAAGACGGATAGCAATCAGCCCCAGCATTTT; CDR3: CASSKTDSNQPQHF
size: few; V: TRBV28; D: .; J: TRBJ2-5; length: 13; DNA: TGTGCCAGCAGTAAGGGCCACCAAGAGACCCAGTACTTC; CDR3: CASSKGHQETQYF
size: .; V: TRBV3-1; D: TRBD2; J: TRBJ2-7; length: 15; DNA: TGTGCCAGCAGCCAAGGACTAGCGGGAACCTACGAGCAGTACTTC; CDR3: CASSQGLAGTYEQYF
size: many; V: TRBV14; D: TRBD2; J: TRBJ2-5; length: 16; DNA: TGTGCCAGCACGCAGCGGGAGGGCCGAGTGGGGGAGACCCAGTACTTC; CDR3: CASTQREGRVGETQYF
size: many; V: TRBV28; D: TRBD2; J: TRBJ2-5; length: 16; DNA: TGTGCCAGCACAAGACTAGCGGAGTGGGCCGAAGAGACCCAGTACTTC; CDR3: CASTRLAEWAEETQYF
size: .; V: TRBV3-1; D: TRBD2; J: TRBJ2-1; length: 14; DNA: TGTGCCAGCTCCGGGACTAGCGGGATAGGCGAGCAGTTCTTC; CDR3: CASSGTSGIGEQFF
size: few; V: TRBV5-6; D: TRBD1; J: TRBJ1-1; length: 15; DNA: TGTGCCAGCAGCTACCTACAGGGGATGATACCTGAAGCTTTCTTT; CDR3: CASSYLQGMIPEAFF
size: many; V: TRBV6-1; D: .; J: TRBJ1-1; length: 15; DNA: TGTGCCAACAGAGGAGATGTCTCCCATGTCACTGAAGCTTTCTTT; CDR3: CANRGDVSHVTEAFF
size: .; V: TRBV28; D: TRBD1; J: TRBJ2-6; length: 15; DNA: TGTGCCAGCAGTTTGGGGACAGGTGGGGCCAACGTCCTGACTTTC; CDR3: CASSLGTGGANVLTF
size: .; V: TRBV20-1; D: .; J: TRBJ2-3; length: 12; DNA: TGCAGTGCCTGGAAGGCCCAGGAGACGCAGTATTTT; CDR3: CSAWKAQETQYF
size: .; V: TRBV6-2/TRBV6-3; D: .; J: TRBJ2-5; length: 15; DNA: TGTGCCAGCAGATGGGTTGGCGGGAACCAAGAGACCCAGTACTTC; CDR3: CASRWVGGNQETQYF
size: .; V: TRBV28; D: .; J: TRBJ2-7; length: 15; DNA: TGTGCCAGCAGAGATACCAGGGGTATCTCCTACGAGCAGTACTTC; CDR3: CASRDTRGISYEQYF
size: .; V: TRBV3-2; D: .; J: TRBJ2-5; length: 16; DNA: TGTGCCAGCAGCCAAGATGGAGACAGGGCCGAAGAGACCCAGTACTTC; CDR3: CASSQDGDRAEETQYF
size: .; V: TRBV7-9; D: .; J: TRBJ2-1; length: 15; DNA: TGTGCCAGCAGCTTAGCGGGAGGTCGGAACAATGAGCAGTTCTTC; CDR3: CASSLAGGRNNEQFF
size: few; V: TRBV7-2; D: .; J: TRBJ2-1; length: 14; DNA: TGTGCCACCAAGGCGACTAGAGGGGCCAATGAGCAGTTCTTC; CDR3: CATKATRGANEQFF
size: few; V: TRBV18; D: TRBD2; J: TRBJ2-1; length: 16; DNA: TGTGCCAGCTCACCAGATGGCGGGAGGGCCGTCCTCGAGCAGTTCTTC; CDR3: CASSPDGGRAVLEQFF